Listed below are T cell receptor beta chains from one sample, sequenced in a study of PD-1 blockade in classical Hodgkin lymphoma. Some clones are missing from TCRdb's copy, which holds only in-frame ones; the method was immunoSEQ multiplex PCR. This sample has approximately 17,000 clones, with 82% found just once. Sequences were derived from peripheral blood mononuclear cells (PBMCs), sampled before the second cycle of nivolumab. These receptors were obtained from a human donor with classical Hodgkin lymphoma. CDR3s include the opening cysteine and the closing phenylalanine or tryptophan. Only part of the rows carry a size: once, few, many, or a class if the clone is expanded.

abundance	v_gene	j_gene	CDR3aa
.	TRBV12-5	TRBJ1-2	CASGLTEGQIHGYTF
.	TRBV5-5	TRBJ1-1	CASSLFHTEAFF
.	TRBV7-2	TRBJ2-1	CASSFLPGNMYNEQFF
.	TRBV6-1	TRBJ1-2	CASILLGEYGYTF
once	TRBV10-3	TRBJ2-7	CAISESQGKGRFNEQYF
.	TRBV15	TRBJ1-3	CATSRATGSFGNTIYF
.	TRBV28	TRBJ2-5	CASSLWRVTSGGLWETQYF
once	TRBV5-1	TRBJ2-7	CASSWGGGYEQYF
.	TRBV2	TRBJ1-1	CASSRGGTGGTEAFF
.	TRBV7-8	TRBJ1-4	CASTTGVNEKLFF
.	TRBV7-9	.	CASSFGDEQYF
.	TRBV27	TRBJ2-1	CASSYGLVNEQFF
.	TRBV6-1	TRBJ2-3	CASSEAGPRGLGDTQYF
.	TRBV2	TRBJ1-3	CASSVGQGAGNTIYF
.	TRBV13	TRBJ1-2	CASSSGTGDGYTF
few	TRBV13	TRBJ1-6	CASSGQANSPLHF
.	TRBV7-9	TRBJ1-5	CASSLALGGWGYSNQPQHF
once	TRBV5-1	TRBJ2-4	CASSLTGEGNIQYF
once	TRBV7-8	TRBJ1-4	CASSLDRVLGGEKLFF
.	TRBV28	TRBJ2-7	CASIRDRALFEQYF
once	TRBV23-1	TRBJ2-3	CASSQSPTGKVTDTQYF
.	TRBV5-1	TRBJ1-1	CASTVIGDTEAFF
.	TRBV7-7	TRBJ2-1	CASSLGLAAGDEQFF